The 20 T cell receptor beta chains below were found in one sample sequenced in a study of blood T cell repertoires in COVID-19. Using immunoSEQ multiplex PCR, the repertoire was profiled, and TCRdb retains in-frame clones only, with some absent. The sample lists under 250,000 clones, 81% occurring once. Sample: peripheral blood. These receptors originate from a woman older than 75 with acute or convalescent COVID-19.

This clone appeared a few times. The chain recombines TRBV6-2 or TRBV6-3 with TRBJ2-5; 7 nucleotides align to TRBD1. Germline CDR1 MNHEY, CDR2 SVGEGT. V lost 5 bases to trimming and J lost 2 bases; unmatched junction nucleotides: 8. The CDR3 loop spans 15 amino acids. The CDR3 is CASSETGMRQETQYF. CDR3 sequence (DNA): TGTGCCAGCAGTGAGACAGGGATGAGGCAAGAGACCCAGTACTTC.

The rearrangement uses TRBV6-5 and TRBJ1-1; D remains ambiguous. V was cut by 6 bases and J by 1 base, with 6 bases left in between. Germline V lookup: CDR1 MNHEY, CDR2 SVGAGI. CDR3 length equals 12 residues. The CDR3 here is CASRRGNTEAFF. CDR3 sequence (DNA): TGTGCCAGCAGGCGGGGGAACACTGAAGCTTTCTTT.

This clone was seen more than once but under ten times. V usage is TRBV5-4 and J usage is TRBJ2-3; TRBD2 is a possible D gene (5 bases). The CDR3 has 14 residues. Trimming took 0 bases from V and 12 from J, leaving 17 bases between them. Looked up from germline, CDR1 is SGHNT and CDR2 is YYREEE (reference sequence). The CDR3 DNA is TGTGCCAGCAGCTTGGCCGGGGTCCTCGGAGTTCAGTATTTT. Protein: CASSLAGVLGVQYF. The variable domain in full, completed from reference TRBV5-4 and TRBJ2-3, reads ETGVTQSPTHLIKTRGQQVTLRCSSQSGHNTVSWYQQALGQGPQFIFQYYREEENGRGNFPPRFSGLQFPNYSSELNVNALELDDSALYLCASSLAGVLGVQYFGPGTRLTVL.

This chain joins TRBV30 and TRBJ2-2; 9 nucleotides agree with TRBD1. Germline V CDR1 and CDR2: GTSNPN, SVGIG (reference sequence). Losses at the gene ends were 7 bases for V and 5 bases for J; bases not matched to a gene: 17. The CDR3 length is 17 residues. The CDR3 sequence is CASTKHTGGAGTGELFF. The CDR3 bases are TGTGCCTCGACCAAGCATACAGGGGGCGCAGGAACCGGGGAGCTGTTTTTT.

This clone was recorded a few times. V gene TRBV13 combines with J gene TRBJ1-2; possibly TRBD1 for D (6 bases). The V end was cut by 11 bases, the J end by 0 bases, with 13 bases between. Germline V gene data show CDR1 as PRHDT and CDR2 as FYEKMQ (reference sequence). CDR3 size: 13 residues. The CDR3 bases are TGTGCCGTCGACAGGACGGCTAACTATGGCTACACCTTC. Protein sequence: CAVDRTANYGYTF.

This clone appeared a single time. The V and J genes are TRBV28 and TRBJ2-3; 10 bases agree with TRBD2. The trim removed 5 bases at V and 6 bases at J, leaving 8 bases unmatched. Germline CDR1 MDHEN, CDR2 SYDVKM. This CDR3 has 15 residues. CDR3 bases: TGTGCCAGCAGTGAAGCGGGAGGGCATTTGGATACGCAGTATTTT. This translates into CASSEAGGHLDTQYF.

The chain uses TRBV7-9 and TRBJ1-1, with D perhaps matching TRBD1 (6 bases). CDR3 length equals 15 residues. V lost 2 bases and J lost 1, with 11 bases in between. CDR1 SEHNR and CDR2 FQNEAQ come from the germline V gene (reference sequence). The CDR3 here is CASSLTGNTNTEAFF. CDR3 sequence (DNA): TGTGCCAGCAGCTTAACAGGGAATACGAACACTGAAGCTTTCTTT.

The chain combines TRBV19 with TRBJ2-5; TRBD1 might be the D (6 bases). Germline CDR1 is LNHDA and CDR2 is SQIVND (reference sequence). Trimming cost V 6 bases and J 4 bases, with 12 bases left between them. The length of the CDR3 is 13 residues. In nucleotides, the CDR3 is TGTGCCAGTAGGAGGACAGTGGGAGAGACCCAGTACTTC. Translation: CASRRTVGETQYF.

The chain couples TRBV7-2 to TRBJ2-6, with D possibly matching TRBD2 (5 bases). This CDR3 comprises 15 residues. Germline V gene sequence: CDR1 SGHTA, CDR2 FQGNSA. Trimming took off 1 base at V and 1 base at J, with 5 bases between the two ends. CDR3 sequence (DNA): TGTGCCAGCAGCTTAGGAGGGTCTGGGGCCAACGTCCTGACTTTC. This gives the protein CASSLGGSGANVLTF.

The chain carries TRBV2 and TRBJ2-5, with TRBD1 as a possible D gene (5 bases). This CDR3 spans 14 amino acids. Germline CDR1 reads SNHLY; CDR2 reads FYNNEI. V gave up 7 bases and J gave up 0 bases, with 12 bases separating them. CDR3 nucleotides: TGTGCCAGCAATCCACAGGAGTACCAAGAGACCCAGTACTTC. As protein: CASNPQEYQETQYF.

CDR3 sequence: CASSLVYRGNTEAFF. CDR3 nucleotide sequence: TGTGCCAGCAGCTTGGTCTACAGGGGGAACACTGAAGCTTTCTTT. The chain has TRBV5-6 and TRBJ1-1; 7 bases are a match to TRBD1. CDR3 length: 15 residues. The trim removed 0 bases at V and 1 base at J, leaving 3 bases unmatched. Germline CDR1 SGHDT, CDR2 YYEEEE. The full variable domain, completed using reference TRBV5-6 and TRBJ1-1, is DAGVTQSPTHLIKTRGQQVTLRCSPKSGHDTVSWYQQALGQGPQFIFQYYEEEERQRGNFPDRFSGHQFPNYSSELNVNALLLGDSALYLCASSLVYRGNTEAFFGQGTRLTVV.

The sample holds a few counts of this clone. J is TRBJ2-5 and V is TRBV9; possible D gene TRBD1, 5 bases. This CDR3 comprises 15 residues. Germline assignment: CDR1 SGDLS and CDR2 YYNGEE. Trimming cost V 6 bases and J 5 bases, with 20 bases left between them. DNA of the CDR3: TGTGCCAGCACCCAGGGCCCAACGAGGTGGGAGACCCAGTACTTC. It is translated as CASTQGPTRWETQYF.

The CDR3 DNA reads as TGTGCTAGTGCTCCCCATCGGGGGGCGCGGAGCACTGAAGCTTTCTTT. It specifies CASAPHRGARSTEAFF. The chain joins TRBV12-5 to TRBJ1-1, with D tentatively TRBD1 (6 bases). Per the germline V gene, CDR1 is LGHNT and CDR2 is FRNRAP. Trimming cost V 7 bases and J 4 bases, with 22 bases left between them. The length of the CDR3 is 16 residues.

The chain is built from TRBV2 and TRBJ2-2; possibly TRBD1 for D (5 bases). V was shortened by 7 bases and J by 3 bases, with 15 bases between the two germline ends. The CDR3 is 15 residues long. In germline, CDR1 is SNHLY, CDR2 FYNNEI. In DNA, the CDR3 is TGTGCCAGCAAGGTGTACACAGGAGACACCGGGGAGCTGTTTTTT. Translation gives CASKVYTGDTGELFF.

The rearrangement uses TRBV7-8 and TRBJ2-3; weak D call: TRBD2 (6 bases). V lost 3 bases and J lost 0, with 28 bases in between. The germline V gene has CDR1 SGHVS and CDR2 FQNEAQ. The CDR3 contains 21 residues. In DNA, the CDR3 is TGTGCCAGCAGCTTTTGGGGGTCCCGGTCTCTACGGGGAGGAAGCACAGATACGCAGTATTTT. It specifies CASSFWGSRSLRGGSTDTQYF.

The rearrangement joins TRBV6-5 to TRBJ1-2; the D is unclear. Trimming took 5 bases from V and 6 from J, leaving 13 bases between them. Germline V lookup: CDR1 MNHEY, CDR2 SVGAGI. The CDR3 is 13 amino acids. DNA of the CDR3: TGTGCCAGCAGTCAGGACTGGAGACATGGCTACACCTTC. Translated, it gives CASSQDWRHGYTF.

This chain uses TRBV5-1 with TRBJ2-7, with 9 nucleotides matching TRBD2. The V gene end was trimmed by 5 bases and the J gene end by 4 bases; junction bases not matched to a gene: 4. The CDR3 has 13 amino acids. Germline CDR1 is SGHRS and CDR2 is YFSETQ. This chain's CDR3 is CASRVTSGYEQYF. CDR3 nucleotide sequence: TGCGCCAGCAGAGTGACTAGCGGATACGAGCAGTACTTC.

V and J are TRBV10-1 and TRBJ2-3, with TRBD2 as a possible D gene (6 bases). CDR1 WNHNN and CDR2 SYGVQD come from the germline V gene (reference sequence). This CDR3 contains 17 residues. Trimming left V 6 bases short and J 0 bases short, with 19 bases between. The CDR3 region has the DNA TGCGCCAGCAGCGGAGGGAGCGCTAGTCTCAGCACAGATACGCAGTATTTT. It yields the protein CASSGGSASLSTDTQYF.

This clone was detected a few times. The V and J genes are TRBV14 and TRBJ1-2; 7 bases line up with TRBD1. V gave up 0 bases and J gave up 5 bases; unmatched junction bases: 6. The CDR3 has 15 residues. Germline CDR1 is SGHDN and CDR2 is FVKESK. The CDR3 region has the DNA TGTGCCAGCAGCCAAGATCGGGACAGCAGTTATGGCTACACCTTC. Translated: CASSQDRDSSYGYTF.

V is TRBV5-1 and J is TRBJ2-7; D ambiguous. Germline values: CDR1 SGHRS, CDR2 YFSETQ. The V end lost 3 bases, the J end lost 1 base, and 11 bases lay between the germline ends. The CDR3 has 14 amino acids. The CDR3 nucleotides are TGCGCCAGCAGCTCAGAGACGGGTTCCTACGAGCAGTACTTC. This encodes CASSSETGSYEQYF. Full variable domain (outside the CDR3, taken from reference TRBV5-1 and TRBJ2-7): KAGVTQTPRYLIKTRGQQVTLSCSPISGHRSVSWYQQTPGQGLQFLFEYFSETQRNKGNFPGRFSGRQFSNSRSEMNVSTLELGDSALYLCASSSETGSYEQYFGPGTRLTVT.